The present T cell receptor (beta chain) was sequenced within a study of patients and donors after allogeneic stem cell transplantation. TCRdb re-called the RT-PCR reads through MiXCR, storing one row per CDR3 protein. The repertoire holds under 200,000 distinct CDR3 sequences, roughly 30% seen once, with less than 3.5% in the top ten. The trim removed 0 bases at V and 6 bases at J, leaving 4 bases unmatched. In germline, CDR1 is LGHNA, CDR2 YSLEER. The length of the CDR3 is 15 residues. The sequence derives from a human donor who was either an allogeneic HSCT recipient or a stem cell or donor lymphocyte infusion donor (not recorded which). It is not recorded whose cells these are; they may come from a transplant donor. The rearrangement joins TRBV4-3 to TRBJ1-2; 10 bases are a match to TRBD1. Input material: blood, either unsorted or a sorted T cell fraction (not recorded which). Here the CDR3 reads CASSQDWDRGDGYTF. In DNA, the CDR3 is TGCGCCAGCAGCCAAGATTGGGACAGGGGTGATGGCTACACCTTC.